A few counts support the clone carrying this T cell receptor beta chain. The data are from a study of T cells in Graves' hyperthyroidism and ophthalmopathy. Germline assignment: CDR1 GTSNPN and CDR2 SVGIG (reference sequence). Trimming stripped 4 bases from V and 0 bases from J, with 9 bases between. CDR3 length: 13 residues. Template material for amplifying TCR beta CDR3 regions consisted of RNA transcripts. The HTBI primer set was used in a first-round RT-PCR of the TCR CDR3. MiXCR was run by TCRdb on the multiplex PCR reads, yielding one entry per CDR3 protein. This sample has approximately 370,000 distinct CDR3 sequences, with 17% found just once.

The TCR sequence derives from a woman aged 25 to 39 with Graves' hyperthyroidism that later progressed to Graves' ophthalmopathy. The sample taken for sequencing was blood. The genes are TRBV30 and TRBJ1-1; a weak D match, TRBD1 (5 bases). In DNA form, the CDR3 reads TGTGCCTGGACAGGGTACATGAACACTGAAGCTTTCTTT. Translation: CAWTGYMNTEAFF. Variable domain in full (rest from reference TRBV30 and TRBJ1-1): SQTIHQWPATLVQPVGSPLSLECTVEGTSNPNLYWYRQAAGRGLQLLFYSVGIGQISSEVPQNLSASRPQDRQFILSSKKLLLSDSGFYLCAWTGYMNTEAFFGQGTRLTVV.